This T cell receptor (beta chain) emerged from a study of T cell changes during pregnancy in multiple sclerosis. The CDR3 runs to 17 residues. The germline gives CDR1 LGHNA, CDR2 YSLEER. The V and J ends lost 0 bases and 5 bases respectively, with 19 bases between them. Assay: immunoSEQ multiplex PCR; the TCRdb copy retains only in-frame clones and omits some. The sample holds about 38,000 clones, 92% seen once. Sequencing was performed on CD8+ T cells from peripheral blood mononuclear cells, taken in the third trimester of pregnancy. This chain uses TRBV4-3 with TRBJ1-1; a possible D gene is TRBD1 (5 bases). The source is a female donor with multiple sclerosis, enrolled in a pregnancy study. The CDR3 spells CASSQDRWQGGFTEAFF. Written as DNA, the CDR3 is TGCGCCAGCAGCCAAGATAGATGGCAGGGCGGATTTACTGAAGCTTTCTTT.